Listed below are T cell receptor beta chains from one sample, sequenced in a study of Graves' ophthalmopathy and Graves' hyperthyroidism. TCRdb reprocessed the multiplex PCR reads with MiXCR, giving one entry per CDR3 protein. The data contain about 660,000 distinct CDR3 sequences, just over 40% of them singletons. Sequenced input: peripheral blood. The receptors come from an adult man with Graves' ophthalmopathy. Each CDR3 is given without its conserved first and last residue. Fields, in order: V gene, CDR3 protein.

TRBV20-1 SASPGYT
TRBV7-2 ASSSGLAGKTDTQY
TRBV7-8 ASSAGRRETQY
TRBV3-1 ASSQGRALQPQH
TRBV5-1 ASSLVGLYNSPLH
TRBV4-1 ASSQGEGVSRETQY
TRBV19 ASSSTGGITYEQY
TRBV10-2 ASSHGGLRNEKLF
TRBV13 ASSYTGPHEQY
TRBV5-1 ASSLDGSGSYEQY
TRBV20-1 SASAGGADYEQY
TRBV12-5 ASGLMVGNTEAF
TRBV24-1 ATSKGGSGANVLT
TRBV2 ASSVGTGANVLT